This T cell receptor (beta chain) was sequenced during a study of OX40 agonist ivuxolimab in advanced cancers. Overall study: Each patient was given ivuxolimab into a vein every 2 weeks, at 0.01 to 10 mg/kg. Notes on the study in general: Blood T cells, both CD4+ and CD8+, expanded clonally by week 6 at 0.1 to 3.0 mg/kg. On average, a greater number of expanded clones characterised CD8+ T cells relative to CD4+. Nonresponders, in some cases, also had low normalized T-cell clonal expansion.

Clones were read by immunoSEQ multiplex PCR, and TCRdb kept only the in-frame ones, dropping some. There are over 50,000 clones in the sample; more than 70% occur only once, and 4.5% to 5.5% lies in the top ten. Regarding this clone: Its antigen is unidentified.

V trimming: 4 bases; J trimming: 1 base; junction bases outside the gene matches: 0. The length of the CDR3 is 13 residues. The germline V gene has CDR1 MGHRA and CDR2 YSYEKL. The chain uses TRBV4-1 and TRBJ2-7; 8 positions match TRBD2. This receptor was obtained from an adult with an advanced solid tumor such as melanoma, head and neck, liver or kidney cancer. This specimen consisted of CD4+ or CD8+ T cells sorted from blood, obtained in a trial of the OX40 agonist ivuxolimab. This CDR3 reads CASSPSGSYEQYF. CDR3 nucleotide sequence: TGCGCCAGCAGCCCTAGCGGGTCCTACGAGCAGTACTTC.